This T cell receptor (beta chain) was obtained from a study of cytomegalovirus exposure and HLA in healthy donors. Study-level points and caveats: It was confirmed in vitro that three of the CMV-associated chains were specific for CMV antigens. A prior analysis recorded that most TCR beta V segments were productive about 87% or about 30% of the time. TCR beta chains numbering some 160 were designated cytomegalovirus-associated.

The count of this clone is one. What it recognizes is unknown. The PCR ran on 60 Vbeta and 13 Jbeta primers. Produced via immunoSEQ multiplex PCR; TCRdb's table is partial and in-frame only. This sample has tens of thousands of clones, with around 82% found just once. Sequenced sample: PBMCs. The sequence was obtained from a male donor in good health and CMV-seronegative.

The CDR3 DNA follows: TGTGCCAGCAGCTTCTCCAGGAGGGGGAACACCGGGGAGCTGTTTTTT. Encoded protein: CASSFSRRGNTGELFF. This chain joins TRBV7-3 and TRBJ2-2; TRBD2 is a possible D gene (6 bases). The CDR3 sequence is 16 residues long. CDR1 is SGHTA and CDR2 is FQGTGA in the germline V gene. V was shortened by 3 bases and J by 1 base, with 12 bases between the two germline ends. The full variable domain, with the rest looked up from reference TRBV7-3 and TRBJ2-2, is GAGVSQTPSNKVTEKGKYVELRCDPISGHTALYWYRQSLGQGPEFLIYFQGTGAADDSGLPNDRFFAVRPEGSVSTLKIQRTERGDSAVYLCASSFSRRGNTGELFFGEGSRLTVL.